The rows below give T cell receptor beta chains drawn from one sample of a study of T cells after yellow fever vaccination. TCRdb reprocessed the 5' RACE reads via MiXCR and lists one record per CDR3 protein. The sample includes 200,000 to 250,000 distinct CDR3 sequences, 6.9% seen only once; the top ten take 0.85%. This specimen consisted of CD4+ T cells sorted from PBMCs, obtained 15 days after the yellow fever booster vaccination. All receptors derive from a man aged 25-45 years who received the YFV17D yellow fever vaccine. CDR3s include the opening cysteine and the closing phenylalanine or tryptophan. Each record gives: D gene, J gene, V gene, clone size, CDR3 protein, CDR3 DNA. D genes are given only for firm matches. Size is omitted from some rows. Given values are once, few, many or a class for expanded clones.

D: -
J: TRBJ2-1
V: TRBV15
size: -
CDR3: CATSRDPAGINEQFF
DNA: TGTGCCACCAGCAGAGATCCGGCAGGGATCAATGAGCAGTTCTTC

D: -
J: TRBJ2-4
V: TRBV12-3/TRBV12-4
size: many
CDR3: CASSTLYSGIQYF
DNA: TGTGCCAGCAGTACCCTCTACAGCGGCATTCAGTACTTC

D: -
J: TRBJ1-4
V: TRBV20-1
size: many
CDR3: CSARGGVTNEKLFF
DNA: TGCAGTGCTAGGGGCGGGGTAACTAATGAAAAACTGTTTTTT

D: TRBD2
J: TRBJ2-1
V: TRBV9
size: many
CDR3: CASSPWTSGRNEQFF
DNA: TGTGCCAGCAGCCCCTGGACTAGCGGGAGAAATGAGCAGTTCTTC

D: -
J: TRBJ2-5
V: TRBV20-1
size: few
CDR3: CSARVAGSRETQYF
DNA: TGCAGTGCTAGAGTGGCGGGGTCTCGAGAGACCCAGTACTTC

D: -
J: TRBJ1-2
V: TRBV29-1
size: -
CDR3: CSVDPQYGYTF
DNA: TGCAGCGTTGACCCTCAGTATGGCTACACCTTC

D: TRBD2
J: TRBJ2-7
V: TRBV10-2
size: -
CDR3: CASSGEGAKSYEQYF
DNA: TGCGCCAGCAGTGGGGAGGGAGCGAAATCCTACGAGCAGTACTTC

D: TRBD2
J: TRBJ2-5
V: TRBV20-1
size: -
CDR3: CSAASGLDQETQYF
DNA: TGCAGTGCTGCTTCGGGACTAGACCAAGAGACCCAGTACTTC

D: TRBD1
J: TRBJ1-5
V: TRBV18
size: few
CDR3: CASSSDRRAGNQPQHF
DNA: TGTGCCAGCTCTTCGGACAGGCGCGCGGGCAATCAGCCCCAGCATTTT

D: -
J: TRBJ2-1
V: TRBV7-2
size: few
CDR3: CASSLGVLIGEQFF
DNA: TGTGCCAGCAGCCTAGGCGTGCTGATAGGGGAGCAGTTCTTC

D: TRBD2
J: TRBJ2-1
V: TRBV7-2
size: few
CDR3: CASSPWVSGGEQFF
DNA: TGTGCCAGCAGCCCGTGGGTGTCGGGAGGGGAGCAGTTCTTC

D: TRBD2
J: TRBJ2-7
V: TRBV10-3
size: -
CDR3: CAISVVALAGIDEQYF
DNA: TGTGCCATCAGTGTAGTTGCGCTAGCGGGAATCGACGAGCAGTACTTC

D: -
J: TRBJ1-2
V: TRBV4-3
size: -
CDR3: CASSQVRGDYGYTF
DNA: TGCGCCAGCAGCCAAGTCAGGGGCGACTATGGCTACACCTTC

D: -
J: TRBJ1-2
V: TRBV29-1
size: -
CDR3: CSIQVTGLGDGYTF
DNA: TGCAGCATCCAAGTGACAGGTTTGGGTGACGGCTACACCTTC

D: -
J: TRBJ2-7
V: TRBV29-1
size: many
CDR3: CSVEGPHEQYF
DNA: TGCAGCGTTGAGGGGCCCCACGAGCAGTACTTC

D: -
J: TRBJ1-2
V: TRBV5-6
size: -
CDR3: CASSLREGVGYTF
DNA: TGTGCCAGCAGCTTGAGGGAGGGTGTTGGTTACACCTTC

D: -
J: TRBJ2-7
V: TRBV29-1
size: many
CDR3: CSVASPGEQYF
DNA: TGCAGCGTTGCTTCCCCCGGCGAGCAGTACTTC

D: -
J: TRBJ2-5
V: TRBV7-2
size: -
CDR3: CASSWDDRPETQYF
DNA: TGTGCCAGCAGCTGGGACGACCGCCCGGAGACCCAGTACTTC

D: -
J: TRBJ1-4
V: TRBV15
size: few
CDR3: CATSRVGEKLFF
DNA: TGTGCCACCAGCAGGGTGGGTGAAAAACTGTTTTTT

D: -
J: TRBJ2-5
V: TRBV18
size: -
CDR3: CASSLNRGLETQYF
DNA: TGTGCCAGCTCACTGAACCGCGGTCTGGAGACCCAGTACTTC

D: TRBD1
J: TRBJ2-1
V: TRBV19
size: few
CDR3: CASSATGTAGKFF
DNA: TGTGCCAGTAGCGCCACAGGGACAGCCGGGAAGTTCTTC

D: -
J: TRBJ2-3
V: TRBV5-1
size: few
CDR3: CASSYQADTDTQYF
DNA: TGCGCCAGCAGCTACCAAGCGGACACAGATACGCAGTATTTT

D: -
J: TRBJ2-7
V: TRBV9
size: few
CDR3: CAPSISSYEQYF
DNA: TGTGCTCCGAGCATCTCCTCCTACGAGCAGTACTTC

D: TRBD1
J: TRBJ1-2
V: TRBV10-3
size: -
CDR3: CAITPDRAYGYTF
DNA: TGTGCCATCACTCCGGACAGGGCCTATGGCTACACCTTC

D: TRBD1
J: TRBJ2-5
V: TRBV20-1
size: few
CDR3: CSAIRDRVVETQYF
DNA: TGCAGTGCGATCCGGGACAGGGTAGTAGAGACCCAGTACTTC

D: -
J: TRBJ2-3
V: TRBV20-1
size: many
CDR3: CSARGLNRRGSDTQYF
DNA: TGCAGTGCTAGAGGACTTAATCGCCGAGGGTCAGATACGCAGTATTTT

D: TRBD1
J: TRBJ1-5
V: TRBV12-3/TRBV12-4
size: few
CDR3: CASRAGQGGSQPQHF
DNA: TGTGCCAGCAGGGCCGGACAGGGCGGTTCTCAGCCCCAGCATTTT

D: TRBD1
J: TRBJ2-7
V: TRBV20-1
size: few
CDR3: CSATLTGGSPYEQYF
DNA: TGCAGTGCCACCCTGACAGGGGGATCCCCCTACGAGCAGTACTTC

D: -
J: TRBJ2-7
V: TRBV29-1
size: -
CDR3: CSVVLRSSVYEQYF
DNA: TGCAGCGTTGTTCTCAGGTCTAGCGTCTACGAGCAGTACTTC

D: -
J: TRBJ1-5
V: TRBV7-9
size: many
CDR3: CASSPNRGNQPQHF
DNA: TGTGCCAGCAGCCCTAACAGGGGCAATCAGCCCCAGCATTTT

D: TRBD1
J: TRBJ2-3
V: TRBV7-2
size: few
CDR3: CASSFPAGTVTPDTQYF
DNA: TGTGCCAGCAGCTTCCCGGCCGGGACAGTCACACCAGATACGCAGTATTTT

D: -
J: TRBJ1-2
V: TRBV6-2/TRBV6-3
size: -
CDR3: CASRTEDRDYGYTF
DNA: TGTGCCAGCAGAACGGAGGACAGAGACTATGGCTACACCTTC

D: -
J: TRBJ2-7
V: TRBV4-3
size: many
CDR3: CASSQAPTSREQYF
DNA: TGCGCCAGCAGCCAAGCACCTACCTCTCGCGAGCAGTACTTC

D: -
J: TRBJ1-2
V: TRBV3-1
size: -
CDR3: CASSQRGGYTF
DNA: TGTGCCAGCAGCCAACGGGGTGGCTACACCTTC

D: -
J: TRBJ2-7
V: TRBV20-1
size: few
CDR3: CSARENGLAGEQYF
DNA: TGCAGTGCTAGAGAGAACGGGTTGGCAGGCGAGCAGTACTTC

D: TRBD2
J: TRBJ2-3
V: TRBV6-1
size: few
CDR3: CASRKLLKGTSGNGTQYF
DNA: TGTGCCAGCAGGAAGTTACTTAAGGGGACTAGCGGAAATGGTACGCAGTATTTT

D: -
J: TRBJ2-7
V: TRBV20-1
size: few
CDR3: CSATGKDEQYF
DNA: TGCAGTGCTACCGGGAAGGACGAGCAGTACTTC